This is a list of T cell receptor beta chains from one sample in a study of T-cell reconstitution after alpha-beta-depleted transplantation in children. A single record per CDR3 protein comes from TCRdb applying MiXCR to the PCR reads. Among about 510,000 distinct CDR3 sequences listed, over 9.5% were seen once. The sequences come from PBMCs, mostly from graft donor cells, collected 180 days after TCRalphabeta/CD19-depleted stem cell transplant. These TCRs come from a female patient between 2 and 10 years old who had a stem cell transplant for aplastic anemia, so the T cells may come from the graft donor. The CDR3 runs from the conserved cysteine through the conserved F or W. D genes are given only for firm matches. Expanded clones are given a class, and other clones once, few, many or no size at all.

V gene	D gene	J gene	clone size	CDR3 protein	CDR3 DNA
TRBV7-3	-	TRBJ2-3	few	CASSQVQGSTDTQYF	TGTGCCAGCAGCCAAGTCCAGGGCAGCACAGATACGCAGTATTTT
TRBV6-5	-	TRBJ2-3	-	CASSYSPRDTQYF	TGTGCCAGCAGTTACTCCCCCAGAGATACGCAGTATTTT
TRBV7-8	-	TRBJ1-3	few	CASRERRNTIYF	TGTGCCAGCAGGGAGCGCCGGAACACCATATATTTT
TRBV12-3/TRBV12-4	-	TRBJ2-7	-	CASTWGRRSYEQYF	TGTGCCAGCACCTGGGGCAGGCGGTCCTACGAGCAGTACTTC
TRBV4-3	-	TRBJ1-6	-	CASSPGTPNNSPLHF	TGCGCCAGCAGCCCTGGGACACCCAATAATTCACCCCTCCACTTT
TRBV11-2	-	TRBJ1-2	-	CASSLNRGYTF	TGTGCCAGCAGCTTAAATCGAGGCTACACCTTC
TRBV2	-	TRBJ1-5	-	CASSEGRGTQPQHF	TGTGCCAGCAGTGAGGGGAGGGGGACTCAGCCCCAGCATTTT
TRBV7-9	-	TRBJ2-3	-	CASSEPGTPTGDTQYF	TGTGCCAGCAGCGAGCCCGGGACTCCTACAGGGGATACGCAGTATTTT
TRBV15	-	TRBJ2-1	many	CATSRDFHGSRNNEQFF	TGTGCCACCAGCAGAGATTTTCACGGGAGTAGAAACAATGAGCAGTTCTTC
TRBV30	-	TRBJ1-5	-	CAWSSGRYNQPQHF	TGTGCCTGGAGTTCGGGAAGGTACAATCAGCCCCAGCATTTT
TRBV19	-	TRBJ2-1	-	CASSISATNEQFF	TGTGCCAGTAGTATATCAGCGACCAATGAGCAGTTCTTC
TRBV21-1	-	TRBJ2-3	-	CASSSWDTQYF	TGTGCCAGCAGCAGTTGGGATACGCAGTATTTT
TRBV2	TRBD2	TRBJ2-7	-	CASSRGLAGEQYF	TGTGCCAGCAGCCGCGGACTAGCTGGCGAGCAGTACTTC
TRBV28	-	TRBJ1-1	-	CASSGGTLNTEAFF	TGTGCCAGCAGTGGGGGGACCTTGAACACTGAAGCTTTCTTT
TRBV29-1	-	TRBJ2-3	many	CSVEGSGGGKDTQYF	TGCAGCGTTGAAGGTTCAGGGGGAGGTAAAGATACGCAGTATTTT
TRBV29-1	TRBD1	TRBJ2-1	-	CSVYRRRDRGYNEQFF	TGCAGCGTATACCGTCGCCGGGACAGGGGATACAATGAGCAGTTCTTC
TRBV28	-	TRBJ2-1	few	CASSRGSNYNEQFF	TGTGCCAGCAGTAGGGGCAGCAATTACAATGAGCAGTTCTTC
TRBV5-1	-	TRBJ2-5	few	CASSLTLAQETQYF	TGCGCCAGCAGCTTGACACTAGCCCAAGAGACCCAGTACTTC
TRBV5-4	TRBD2	TRBJ2-1	-	CASSLKSGRIDEQFF	TGTGCCAGCAGCCTGAAGAGCGGGAGGATCGATGAGCAGTTCTTC
TRBV11-3	TRBD1	TRBJ1-1	few	CASTQGWTGFPSTEAFF	TGTGCCAGCACACAAGGGTGGACAGGGTTTCCTTCCACTGAAGCTTTCTTT
TRBV6-1	TRBD1	TRBJ2-5	few	CASSEAGQGETQYF	TGTGCCAGCAGTGAAGCGGGACAGGGGGAGACCCAGTACTTC
TRBV5-1	-	TRBJ2-2	many	CASSYSGATAAGELFF	TGCGCCAGCAGCTATAGCGGAGCGACGGCCGCCGGGGAGCTGTTTTTT
TRBV10-1	-	TRBJ2-4	-	CASSEDRSAKNIQYF	TGCGCCAGCAGTGAGGACAGGTCAGCCAAAAACATTCAGTACTTC
TRBV4-3	TRBD1	TRBJ2-7	few	CASSQDLDRLPDEYEQYF	TGCGCCAGCAGCCAAGATTTGGACAGGCTTCCTGATGAATACGAGCAGTACTTC
TRBV7-2	-	TRBJ2-1	few	CASRSAIEQFF	TGTGCCAGCAGATCTGCGATTGAGCAGTTCTTC
TRBV29-1	-	TRBJ2-5	-	CSVRGLNWQETQYF	TGCAGCGTTAGGGGACTGAATTGGCAAGAGACCCAGTACTTC
TRBV11-2	-	TRBJ2-1	-	CASRLSVSWAPSSYNEQFF	TGTGCCAGCAGACTTTCTGTGAGCTGGGCCCCTAGCTCCTACAATGAGCAGTTCTTC
TRBV6-2/TRBV6-3	TRBD1	TRBJ2-7	few	CASSFPRDRVEEQYF	TGTGCCAGCAGTTTTCCCCGGGACAGGGTTGAAGAGCAGTACTTC
TRBV7-2	-	TRBJ1-2	-	CASSLEGGGQSYGYTF	TGTGCCAGCAGCTTAGAAGGAGGCGGGCAGTCATATGGCTACACCTTC
TRBV20-1	TRBD2	TRBJ2-5	few	CSARRPRLAGREDQETQYF	TGCAGTGCTAGGCGGCCCAGACTAGCGGGGAGAGAAGACCAAGAGACCCAGTACTTC
TRBV6-2/TRBV6-3	-	TRBJ2-2	-	CASSADALLITGELFF	TGTGCCAGCAGTGCGGACGCCCTCTTGATAACCGGGGAGCTGTTTTTT
TRBV28	TRBD1	TRBJ2-3	-	CASSLGLPKPGTGVGTDTQYF	TGTGCCAGCAGTTTAGGTTTGCCGAAACCCGGGACAGGGGTCGGCACAGATACGCAGTATTTT
TRBV5-1	-	TRBJ2-7	few	CASSMSGASYEQYF	TGCGCCAGCAGCATGTCAGGGGCCTCCTACGAGCAGTACTTC
TRBV10-1	-	TRBJ2-2	-	CASSESSVEAGELFF	TGCGCCAGCAGTGAGTCGTCGGTTGAGGCCGGGGAGCTGTTTTTT
TRBV5-1	-	TRBJ2-2	many	CASRSIGLAGQAGELFF	TGCGCCAGCAGATCCATTGGACTAGCCGGACAGGCCGGGGAGCTGTTTTTT
TRBV5-1	-	TRBJ2-1	-	CASRIGDYNEQFF	TGCGCCAGCAGGATTGGGGATTACAATGAGCAGTTCTTC
TRBV23-1	-	TRBJ1-1	-	CASPWANTEAFF	TGCGCCAGTCCATGGGCGAACACTGAAGCTTTCTTT
TRBV29-1	-	TRBJ2-1	many	CSGGDRDNEQFF	TGCAGCGGGGGAGACAGAGACAATGAGCAGTTCTTC
TRBV3-1	TRBD2	TRBJ2-3	-	CASSQVALAGETDTQYF	TGTGCCAGCAGCCAAGTAGCGCTAGCGGGGGAGACAGATACGCAGTATTTT
TRBV28	TRBD1	TRBJ1-5	-	CASSSGTENQPQHF	TGTGCCAGCAGTTCTGGGACAGAAAATCAGCCCCAGCATTTT
TRBV10-3	TRBD2	TRBJ2-5	few	CAISDPREGETQYF	TGTGCCATCAGTGACCCCCGGGAGGGGGAGACCCAGTACTTC
TRBV28	-	TRBJ1-5	-	CASSPPGGGFSEPQHF	TGTGCCAGCAGTCCTCCGGGGGGAGGATTCTCTGAGCCCCAGCATTTT
TRBV4-1	-	TRBJ2-1	few	CASSQVDINEQFF	TGCGCCAGCAGCCAAGTTGATATCAATGAGCAGTTCTTC
TRBV5-1	-	TRBJ2-3	-	CASSPHGDLADTQYF	TGCGCCAGCAGCCCCCATGGGGATTTGGCAGATACGCAGTATTTT